The 15 T cell receptor beta chains presented below share a single source sample, sequenced in a study of blood T cell repertoires in COVID-19. The method was immunoSEQ multiplex PCR; TCRdb's version includes in-frame clones alone and lacks a portion of them. The sample includes approximately 180,000 clones, 85% of them seen just once. Input material: PBMCs or T cells enriched from blood (not recorded which). The receptors were sampled from a man in his forties or fifties who had recovered from COVID-19.

The V gene is TRBV7-9, the J gene TRBJ2-2; D possibly corresponds to TRBD2 (6 bases). Germline assignment: CDR1 SEHNR and CDR2 FQNEAQ (reference sequence). The CDR3 runs to 13 residues. V was clipped by 8 bases and J by 5 bases, with 12 bases between them. The CDR3 loop is CASGGSGTGELFF. CDR3 DNA sequence: TGTGCCAGCGGGGGGAGCGGTACCGGGGAGCTGTTTTTT.

The count of this clone is one. V and J are TRBV28 and TRBJ2-2, with 15 bases fitting TRBD2. CDR1 and CDR2 from the germline V gene are MDHEN and SYDVKM. The CDR3 totals 18 residues. V lost 2 bases to trimming and J lost 1 base; unmatched junction nucleotides: 2. The CDR3 protein is CASSLPGLAGGNTGELFF. The CDR3 DNA is TGTGCCAGCAGTTTACCGGGACTAGCGGGAGGGAACACCGGGGAGCTGTTTTTT.

This chain links TRBV4-1 with TRBJ2-7; 11 bases are shared with TRBD1. There are 16 residues in the CDR3. Unmatched junction bases numbered 5, after V lost 4 bases and J lost 0 bases. Looked up from germline, CDR1 is MGHRA and CDR2 is YSYEKL. This chain's CDR3 is CASSLGTGGLSYEQYF. CDR3 nucleotide sequence: TGCGCCAGCAGCCTAGGGACAGGGGGTCTCTCCTACGAGCAGTACTTC.

This chain connects TRBV7-9 to TRBJ1-4; possible D gene TRBD1, 5 bases. Germline assignment: CDR1 SEHNR and CDR2 FQNEAQ (reference sequence). V was trimmed by 5 bases and J by 8 bases, leaving 15 bases between them. The CDR3 is 14 amino acids. CDR3 bases: TGTGCCAGCAGCGGGGACTCCGGGAAAGAAAAACTGTTTTTT. The encoded protein is CASSGDSGKEKLFF. Full variable domain (rest looked up from reference TRBV7-9 and TRBJ1-4): DTGVSQNPRHKITKRGQNVTFRCDPISEHNRLYWYRQTLGQGPEFLTYFQNEAQLEKSRLLSDRFSAERPKGSFSTLEIQRTEQGDSAMYLCASSGDSGKEKLFFGSGTQLSVL.

The chain couples TRBV10-2 to TRBJ1-5; D remains ambiguous. V was cut by 3 bases and J by 0 bases, with 6 bases left in between. The CDR3 has 14 residues. Germline assignment: CDR1 WSHSY and CDR2 SAAADI. CDR3 sequence reads: CASSDVYSNQPQHF. The CDR3 DNA reads TGCGCCAGCAGTGACGTTTATAGCAATCAGCCCCAGCATTTT.

V gene TRBV4-1 combines with J gene TRBJ2-1, with D possibly matching TRBD2 (5 bases). Trimming took 0 bases from V and 3 from J, leaving 12 bases between them. The CDR3 extends over 16 amino acids. CDR1 is MGHRA, CDR2 YSYEKL, per germline. The CDR3 DNA reads TGCGCCAGCAGCCAAGAAGTCCAGCGGAACTACAATGAGCAGTTCTTC. Protein product: CASSQEVQRNYNEQFF.

The chain links TRBV5-4 to TRBJ1-1; TRBD1 is a possible D gene (6 bases). The CDR3 extends over 15 amino acids. V lost 4 bases, J lost 1 base, and 14 bases lay in between. CDR1 and CDR2 from the germline V gene are SGHNT and YYREEE (reference sequence). The CDR3 spells CASSQAGGRNTEAFF. CDR3 nucleotide sequence: TGTGCCAGCAGCCAGGCGGGGGGGCGGAACACTGAAGCTTTCTTT.

J is TRBJ2-7 and V is TRBV13; 7 bases map to TRBD2. Trimming cost V 2 bases and J 6 bases; bases outside gene matches: 1. This CDR3 comprises 12 residues. Germline CDR1 PRHDT, CDR2 FYEKMQ (reference sequence). The CDR3 DNA sequence: TGTGCCAGCAGCTTATGGGGGGGCGAGCAGTACTTC. It yields the protein CASSLWGGEQYF.

V and J are TRBV2 and TRBJ2-2; 10 bases fit TRBD2. Per the germline V gene, CDR1 is SNHLY and CDR2 is FYNNEI. J was trimmed by 6 bases and V by 6 bases; bases with no gene match: 7. The CDR3 contains 15 residues. The CDR3 DNA follows: TGTGCCAGCAGGACCGAAAGCGGGAGGGCCGGGGAGCTGTTTTTT. It encodes CASRTESGRAGELFF.

This rearrangement joins TRBV30 to TRBJ1-1; 9 bases are a match to TRBD1. Looked up from germline, CDR1 is GTSNPN and CDR2 is SVGIG (reference sequence). This CDR3 has 11 residues. V lost 3 bases and J lost 13; bases outside the gene matches: 6. DNA for the CDR3: TGTGCCTGGAGCTCTTGGGACAGGGTTTTCTTT. As protein: CAWSSWDRVFF.

J is TRBJ1-5 and V is TRBV2, with 7 bases aligning to TRBD1. Germline V gene data show CDR1 as SNHLY and CDR2 as FYNNEI. The V and J ends lost 6 bases and 0 bases, in that order; junction bases with no gene match: 5. The CDR3 spans 15 residues. The CDR3 DNA sequence: TGTGCCAGCAGGGTGGACAGGTCTAGCAATCAGCCCCAGCATTTT. Its translation is CASRVDRSSNQPQHF.

This clone occurred a few times. The chain joins TRBV6-6 to TRBJ1-5; 9 nucleotides agree with TRBD1. Trimming cost V 5 bases and J 3 bases; bases outside gene matches: 8. Looked up from germline, CDR1 is MNHNY and CDR2 is SVGAGI (reference sequence). The CDR3 spans 16 residues. The CDR3 sequence is CASSIGGQGNNQPQHF. CDR3 nucleotides: TGTGCCAGCAGTATTGGGGGACAGGGCAACAATCAGCCCCAGCATTTT.

The chain is built from TRBV2 and TRBJ1-1; 9 nucleotides match TRBD1. Germline V gene sequence: CDR1 SNHLY, CDR2 FYNNEI. With 6 bases clipped from V and 1 base from J, the junction kept 3 bases outside the gene matches. This CDR3 spans 14 amino acids. CDR3 bases: TGTGCCAGCAGCTCGGGACAGGGGAACACTGAAGCTTTCTTT. This translates into CASSSGQGNTEAFF. The full variable domain, completed using reference TRBV2 and TRBJ1-1, is EPEVTQTPSHQVTQMGQEVILRCVPISNHLYFYWYRQILGQKVEFLVSFYNNEISEKSEIFDDQFSVERPDGSNFTLKIRSTKLEDSAMYFCASSSGQGNTEAFFGQGTRLTVV.

The chain joins TRBV7-2 to TRBJ1-1, with 7 bases identical to TRBD1. CDR1 is SGHTA and CDR2 is FQGNSA in the germline V gene. The junction had 8 bases not matched to a gene; V was cut back by 5 bases and J by 2 bases. This CDR3 has 15 residues. DNA of the CDR3: TGTGCCAGCAGCCCCTACAGGGGACCTAACACTGAAGCTTTCTTT. It encodes CASSPYRGPNTEAFF. Filled out from reference TRBV7-2 and TRBJ1-1, the complete variable domain reads GAGVSQSPSNKVTEKGKDVELRCDPISGHTALYWYRQSLGQGLEFLIYFQGNSAPDKSGLPSDRFSAERTGGSVSTLTIQRTQQEDSAVYLCASSPYRGPNTEAFFGQGTRLTVV.

J is TRBJ1-1 and V is TRBV5-5; D is perhaps TRBD1 (5 bases). CDR3 length: 13 amino acids. Trimming took off 2 bases at V and 4 bases at J, with 9 bases between the two ends. Germline CDR1 reads SGHKS; CDR2 reads YYEKEE (reference sequence). CDR3 amino acids: CASSLTGSTEAFF. The CDR3 DNA reads TGTGCCAGCAGCTTAACAGGTTCCACTGAAGCTTTCTTT.